These 13 T cell receptor beta chains were all obtained from the same sample, sequenced in a study of CD8 T cells in ankylosing spondylitis. General study points: A motif in TCR beta, a set of eight highly homologous variants, appeared characteristic of ankylosing spondylitis blood.

TCRdb analysed the 5' RACE reads with MiXCR anew, one entry per CDR3 protein. The data hold under 950,000 distinct CDR3 sequences, with around 20% observed a single time. No cognate antigen is known for these TCRs. The material sequenced was blood, either unsorted or a sorted T cell fraction (not recorded which). All receptors derive from a male donor with ankylosing spondylitis.

This clonotype was seen more than once but under ten times. The chain is built from TRBV11-2 and TRBJ2-2; 9 nucleotides align to TRBD1. Trimming took 1 base from V and 1 from J; bases not matched to a gene: 4. The V gene's germline CDR1 is SGHAT and CDR2 FQNNGV. There are 17 residues in the CDR3. The CDR3 region has the DNA TGTGCCAGCAGCTTAGTCCCGGACAGGGGGAACACCGGGGAGCTGTTTTTT. As protein: CASSLVPDRGNTGELFF.

The chain carries TRBV7-2 and TRBJ2-3; TRBD2 is a possible D gene (6 bases). This CDR3 spans 15 amino acids. V was cut by 2 bases and J by 5 bases, with 14 bases left in between. Looked up from germline, CDR1 is SGHTA and CDR2 is FQGNSA. The CDR3 nucleotides are TGTGCCAGCAGCTTAAGGCGGGACCCCCTAGATACGCAGTATTTT. Translation: CASSLRRDPLDTQYF. The full variable domain, rest sourced from reference TRBV7-2 and TRBJ2-3, is GAGVSQSPSNKVTEKGKDVELRCDPISGHTALYWYRQSLGQGLEFLIYFQGNSAPDKSGLPSDRFSAERTGGSVSTLTIQRTQQEDSAVYLCASSLRRDPLDTQYFGPGTRLTVL.

This clonotype was counted many times. This sequence joins TRBV20-1 and TRBJ2-2; 9 positions match TRBD1. The CDR3 extends over 13 amino acids. The V segment lost 3 bases and the J segment 6 bases; nucleotides outside the gene matches: 2. CDR1 and CDR2 (germline): DFQATT, SNEGSKA (reference sequence). CDR3 sequence (DNA): TGCAGTGCTAGCCGACAGGGGGCCGGGGAGCTGTTTTTT. Protein: CSASRQGAGELFF.

There are many counts of this clonotype. The J gene is TRBJ2-1, the V gene TRBV20-1; 8 positions match TRBD1. The CDR3 sequence is 15 residues long. Germline assignment: CDR1 DFQATT and CDR2 SNEGSKA (reference sequence). Trimming cost V 2 bases and J 5 bases; bases outside gene matches: 8. The CDR3 loop is CSARKGDRRNNEQFF. The DNA for the CDR3 is TGCAGTGCTAGAAAGGGGGACAGGCGAAACAATGAGCAGTTCTTC.

The chain is built from TRBV9 and TRBJ2-3; D possibly corresponds to TRBD1 (6 bases). Germline assignment: CDR1 SGDLS and CDR2 YYNGEE. The V end was cut by 7 bases, the J end by 4 bases, with 13 bases between. There are 13 residues in the CDR3. CDR3 amino acids: CASQGISADTQYF. The CDR3 DNA sequence: TGTGCCAGCCAGGGGATCAGTGCAGATACGCAGTATTTT. Drawing the rest from reference TRBV9 and TRBJ2-3, the complete variable domain is DSGVTQTPKHLITATGQRVTLRCSPRSGDLSVYWYQQSLDQGLQFLIQYYNGEERAKGNILERFSAQQFPDLHSELNLSSLELGDSALYFCASQGISADTQYFGPGTRLTVL.

This chain joins TRBV12-3 or TRBV12-4 and TRBJ2-7; 11 positions agree with TRBD1. Trimming removed 5 bases from V and 6 bases from J; junction bases left unmatched: 9. This CDR3 is 15 amino acids long. DNA for the CDR3: TGTGCCAGCAGTGAACGGACAGGGGGCACGGGCGAGCAGTACTTC. This encodes CASSERTGGTGEQYF.

The chain is built from TRBV7-8 and TRBJ2-2; 11 bases fit TRBD2. V lost 5 bases, J lost 5 bases, and 4 bases stayed unmatched. Per the germline V gene, CDR1 is SGHVS and CDR2 is FQNEAQ. There are 15 residues in the CDR3. The CDR3 DNA reads as TGTGCCAGCAGCCGTAGCGGGAGGGGGACCGGGGAGCTGTTTTTT. This sequence encodes CASSRSGRGTGELFF. Filled out from reference TRBV7-8 and TRBJ2-2, the complete variable domain reads GAGVSQSPRYKVAKRGQDVALRCDPISGHVSLFWYQQALGQGPEFLTYFQNEAQLDKSGLPSDRFFAERPEGSVSTLKIQRTQQEDSAVYLCASSRSGRGTGELFFGEGSRLTVL.

The chain joins TRBV24-1 to TRBJ2-7; the match to TRBD1 covers 7 bases. The CDR3 spans 15 residues. Germline loops: CDR1 KGHDR, CDR2 SFDVKD. Unmatched junction bases numbered 10, after V lost 5 bases and J lost 4 bases. CDR3 amino acids: CATSAGTAASYEQYF. The CDR3 DNA reads TGTGCCACCAGTGCCGGGACAGCAGCATCTTACGAGCAGTACTTC.

The chain links TRBV7-2 to TRBJ2-3; 8 nucleotides agree with TRBD2. The germline V gene encodes CDR1 SGHTA and CDR2 FQGNSA. Trimming at V came to 1 base and at J to 5 bases, leaving 8 bases not matched to a gene. The CDR3 sequence is 16 residues long. The chain's CDR3 is CASSLVSGGTKDTQYF. The CDR3 DNA reads TGTGCCAGCAGCTTAGTTTCGGGGGGGACGAAAGATACGCAGTATTTT.

This clonotype was counted many times. The J gene is TRBJ2-7, the V gene TRBV6-1; tentative D call: TRBD2 (6 bases). Deletions cut 2 bases from V and 7 bases from J, with 12 bases between. There are 13 residues in the CDR3. From germline, CDR1 is MNHNS and CDR2 SASEGT. In nucleotides, the CDR3 is TGTGCCAGCAGTGAACTGCGGGACCTTGAGCAGTACTTC. It yields the protein CASSELRDLEQYF.

The CDR3 loop is CASSRDNNYGYTF. CDR3 coding DNA: TGCGCCAGCAGCAGGGACAATAACTATGGCTACACCTTC. V usage is TRBV5-1 and J usage is TRBJ1-2; possibly TRBD1 for D (6 bases). The germline V gene encodes CDR1 SGHRS and CDR2 YFSETQ. The V end lost 4 bases, the J end lost 1 base, and 8 bases lay between the germline ends. This CDR3 contains 13 residues.

The chain has TRBV27 and TRBJ2-2; D is uncertain. Trimming left V 2 bases short and J 6 bases short, with 7 bases between. The CDR3 loop spans 13 amino acids. The germline gives CDR1 MNHEY, CDR2 SMNVEV (reference sequence). The CDR3: CASSLENAGELFF. CDR3 DNA: TGTGCCAGCAGTTTAGAGAATGCCGGGGAGCTGTTTTTT.

The chain carries TRBV28 and TRBJ2-5, with D perhaps TRBD2 (5 bases). V was clipped by 6 bases and J by 1 base, with 12 bases between them. Germline CDR1 reads MDHEN; CDR2 reads SYDVKM. This CDR3 spans 14 amino acids. In nucleotides, the CDR3 is TGTGCCAGCAGACAACCGGGGAGCCAAGAGACCCAGTACTTC. Translation: CASRQPGSQETQYF.